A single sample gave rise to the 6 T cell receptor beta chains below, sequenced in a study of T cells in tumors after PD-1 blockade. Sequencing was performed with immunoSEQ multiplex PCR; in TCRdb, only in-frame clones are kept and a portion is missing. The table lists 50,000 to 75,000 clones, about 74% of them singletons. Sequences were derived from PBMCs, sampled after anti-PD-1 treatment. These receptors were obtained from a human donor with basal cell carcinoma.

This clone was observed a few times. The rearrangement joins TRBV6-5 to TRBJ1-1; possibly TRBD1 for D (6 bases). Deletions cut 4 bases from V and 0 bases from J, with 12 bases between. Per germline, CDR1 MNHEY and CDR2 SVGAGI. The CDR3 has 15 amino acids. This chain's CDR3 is CASSLNRDMNTEAFF. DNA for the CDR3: TGTGCCAGCAGTTTGAACAGGGATATGAACACTGAAGCTTTCTTT.

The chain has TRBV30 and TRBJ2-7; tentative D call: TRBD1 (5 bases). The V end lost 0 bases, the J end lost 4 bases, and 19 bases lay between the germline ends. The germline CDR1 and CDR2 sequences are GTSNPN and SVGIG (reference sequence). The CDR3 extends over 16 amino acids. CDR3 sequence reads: CAWSVIGGAKSYEQYF. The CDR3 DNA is TGTGCCTGGAGTGTAATAGGTGGGGCAAAATCGTACGAGCAGTACTTC. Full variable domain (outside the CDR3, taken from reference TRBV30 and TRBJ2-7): SQTIHQWPATLVQPVGSPLSLECTVEGTSNPNLYWYRQAAGRGLQLLFYSVGIGQISSEVPQNLSASRPQDRQFILSSKKLLLSDSGFYLCAWSVIGGAKSYEQYFGPGTRLTVT.

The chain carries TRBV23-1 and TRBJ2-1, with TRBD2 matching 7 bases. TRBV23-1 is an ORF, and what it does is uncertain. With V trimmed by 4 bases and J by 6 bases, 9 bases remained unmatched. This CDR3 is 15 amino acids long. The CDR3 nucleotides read TGCGCCAGCAGTCCCCAGAGGGGAGGGTTCAATGAGCAGTTCTTC. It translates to CASSPQRGGFNEQFF.

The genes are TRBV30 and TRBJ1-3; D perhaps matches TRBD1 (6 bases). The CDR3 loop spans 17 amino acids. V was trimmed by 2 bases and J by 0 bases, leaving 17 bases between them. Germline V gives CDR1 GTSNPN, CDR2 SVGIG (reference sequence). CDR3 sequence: CAWSFQIGQNSGNTIYF. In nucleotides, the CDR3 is TGTGCCTGGAGTTTCCAAATTGGACAGAACTCTGGAAACACCATATATTTT.

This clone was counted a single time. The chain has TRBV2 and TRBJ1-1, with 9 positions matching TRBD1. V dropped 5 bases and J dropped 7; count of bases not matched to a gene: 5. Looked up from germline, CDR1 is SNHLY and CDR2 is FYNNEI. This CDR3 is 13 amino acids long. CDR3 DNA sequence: TGTGCCAGCAGTCGACAGGGGGAGGGTGAAGCTTTCTTT. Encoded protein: CASSRQGEGEAFF. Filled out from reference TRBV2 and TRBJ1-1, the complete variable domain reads EPEVTQTPSHQVTQMGQEVILRCVPISNHLYFYWYRQILGQKVEFLVSFYNNEISEKSEIFDDQFSVERPDGSNFTLKIRSTKLEDSAMYFCASSRQGEGEAFFGQGTRLTVV.

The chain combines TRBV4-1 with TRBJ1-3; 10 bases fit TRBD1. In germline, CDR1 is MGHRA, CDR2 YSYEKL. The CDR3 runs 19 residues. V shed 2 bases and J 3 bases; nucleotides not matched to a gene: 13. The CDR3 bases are TGCGCCAGCAGCCAACCCGGGACAGGGGCTGTGCTGGGTGGAAACACCATATATTTT. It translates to CASSQPGTGAVLGGNTIYF.